Sequencing of this TCR beta chain was carried out in a study of blood T cell repertoires in COVID-19. Study at large: COVID-19 samples collected from the United States, Italy and Spain covered acute and convalescent phases. T cells, B-cell-depleted T cells, or PBMCs provided the cDNA or gDNA that served as material.

How the authors handled the data: It was from reference gene primer amplification that nucleated cell counts were estimated. Sequencing used immunoSEQ multiplex PCR; TCRdb keeps in-frame clones, though not all of them. V, J and clone size reflect that table, while D and trimming were determined from the DNA. Among 210,000 or so clones listed, 85% to 90% were seen once. CDR1 and CDR2 (germline): MNHEY, SMNVEV (reference sequence). The CDR3 covers 15 residues. The V and J ends lost 3 bases and 5 bases respectively, with 16 bases between them. This chain uses TRBV27 with TRBJ1-2, with TRBD1 as a possible D gene (6 bases). Input material: peripheral blood. This sequence was found in a woman aged 45-65 years with acute or convalescent COVID-19. Here the CDR3 reads CASSFLPDRAYGYTF. The CDR3 bases are TGTGCCAGCAGTTTCCTCCCGGACAGAGCGTATGGCTACACCTTC.